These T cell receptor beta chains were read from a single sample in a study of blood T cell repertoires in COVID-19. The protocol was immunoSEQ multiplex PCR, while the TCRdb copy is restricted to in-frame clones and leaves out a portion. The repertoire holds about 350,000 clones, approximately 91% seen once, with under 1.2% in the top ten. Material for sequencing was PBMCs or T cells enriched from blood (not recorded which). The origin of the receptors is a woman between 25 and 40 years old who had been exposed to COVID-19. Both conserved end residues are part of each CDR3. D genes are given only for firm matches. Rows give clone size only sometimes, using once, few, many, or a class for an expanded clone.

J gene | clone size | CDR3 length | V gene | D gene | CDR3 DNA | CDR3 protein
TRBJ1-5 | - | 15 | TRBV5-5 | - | TGTGCCAGCAGCCCCTCGGGGTCGAGCAATCAGCCCCAGCATTTT | CASSPSGSSNQPQHF
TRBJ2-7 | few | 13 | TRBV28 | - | TGTGCCAGCAGCCCCCCCCGGGGATACGAGCAGTACTTC | CASSPPRGYEQYF
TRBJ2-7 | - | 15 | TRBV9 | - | TGTGCCAGCAGCCCCAAGGTGGGAGTACCCCTCGAGCAGTACTTC | CASSPKVGVPLEQYF
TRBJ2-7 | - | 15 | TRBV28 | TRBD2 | TGTGCCAGCAGTTGGGGACTAGCGGGAGTAGGTGAGCAGTACTTC | CASSWGLAGVGEQYF
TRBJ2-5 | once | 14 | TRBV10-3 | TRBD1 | TGTGCCATCAGTGAAATCAGGGGGCAAGAGACCCAGTACTTC | CAISEIRGQETQYF
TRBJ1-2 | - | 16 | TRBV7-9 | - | TGTGCCAGCACGCCACCCCATACAGGGTTGGCATATGGCTACACCTTC | CASTPPHTGLAYGYTF
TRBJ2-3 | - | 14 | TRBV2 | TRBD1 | TGTGCCACCCGACAGGGTGAGAGCACAGATACGCAGTATTTT | CATRQGESTDTQYF
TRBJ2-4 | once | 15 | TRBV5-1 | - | TGCGCCAGCAGGATGGGTGGACGGGGAGAAAACATTCAGTACTTC | CASRMGGRGENIQYF
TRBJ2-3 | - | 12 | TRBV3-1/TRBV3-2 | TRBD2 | TGTGCCAGTAGCGGGGAGGCAGATACGCAGTATTTT | CASSGEADTQYF
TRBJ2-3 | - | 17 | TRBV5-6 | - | TGTGCCAGCAGCTTTCGGGCTCTGACTCCAGGGGAGGATACGCAGTATTTT | CASSFRALTPGEDTQYF
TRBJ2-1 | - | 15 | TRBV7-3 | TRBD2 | TGTGCCAGCAGCCCAGGTTTAGCGGGCAACAATGAGCAGTTCTTC | CASSPGLAGNNEQFF
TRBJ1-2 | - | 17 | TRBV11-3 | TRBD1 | TGTGCCAGCAGCCGAACAGGGGGCCTTGGGAAGTCAAGTATTCCGTCCTTC | CASSRTGGLGKSSIPSF
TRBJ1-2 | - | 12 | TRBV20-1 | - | TGCAGTGCTAGTAGGGGGATTGATGGCTACACCTTC | CSASRGIDGYTF
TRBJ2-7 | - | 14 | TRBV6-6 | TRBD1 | TGTGCCAGCAGGACGGGACAGTACTCCTACGAGCAGTACTTC | CASRTGQYSYEQYF
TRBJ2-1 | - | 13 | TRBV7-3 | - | TGTGCCAGCAGCTCTTTAGGGGGCAATGAGCAGTTCTTC | CASSSLGGNEQFF
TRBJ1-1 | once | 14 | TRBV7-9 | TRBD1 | TGTGCCAGCAGCTTAGACCAGGGGGACACTGAAGCTTTCTTT | CASSLDQGDTEAFF
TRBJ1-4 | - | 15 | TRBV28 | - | TGTGCCAGCAGTGACCAGAAGGGGACAAATGAAAAACTGTTTTTT | CASSDQKGTNEKLFF
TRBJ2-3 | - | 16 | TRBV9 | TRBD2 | TGTGCCAGCAGCGTAGCCGTAGCGGGAAACACAGATACGCAGTATTTT | CASSVAVAGNTDTQYF
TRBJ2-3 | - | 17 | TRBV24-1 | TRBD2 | TGTGCCACCAGTGACCCCTTGACTAGCGGGAGTCGGGATACGCAGTATTTT | CATSDPLTSGSRDTQYF
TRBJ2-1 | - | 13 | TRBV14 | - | TGTGCCAGCAGCCAAGATCTGGGCGATGAGCAGTTCTTC | CASSQDLGDEQFF
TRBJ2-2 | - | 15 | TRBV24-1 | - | TGTGCCACCAGTGATTTCGCGCGTGGCACCGGGGAGCTGTTTTTT | CATSDFARGTGELFF
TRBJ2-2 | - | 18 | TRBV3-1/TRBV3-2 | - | TGTGCCACCACGGGCTTGGGCAGACTAGCAGGGGTCCCCGGGGAGCTGTTTTTT | CATTGLGRLAGVPGELFF
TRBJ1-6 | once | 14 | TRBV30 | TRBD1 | TGTGCCTGGAGTATGGACAGGTGGAATTCACCCCTCCACTTT | CAWSMDRWNSPLHF
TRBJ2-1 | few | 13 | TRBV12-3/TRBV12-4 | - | TGTGCCAGCAGTTTAAGGGGAGGGGGTGAGCAGTTCTTC | CASSLRGGGEQFF
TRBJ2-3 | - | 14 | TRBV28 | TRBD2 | TGTGCCAGCCCTCCTAGCGGTACGACAGATACGCAGTATTTT | CASPPSGTTDTQYF
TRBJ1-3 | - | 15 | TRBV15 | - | TGTGCCACCAGCAGAGAGGGCGGGTCGGGAAACACCATATATTTT | CATSREGGSGNTIYF
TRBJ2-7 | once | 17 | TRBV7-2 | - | TGTGCCAGCAGCTTAGGACTTGCAGGGGCTATTCAGTACGAGCAGTACTTC | CASSLGLAGAIQYEQYF
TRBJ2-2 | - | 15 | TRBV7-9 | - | TGTGCCAGCAGCTTAGCCGGGGGAAACACCGGGGAGCTGTTTTTT | CASSLAGGNTGELFF
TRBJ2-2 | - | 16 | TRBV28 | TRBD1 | TGTGCCAGCAGTGTCCCGGGACAGGCGAACACCGGGGAGCTGTTTTTT | CASSVPGQANTGELFF
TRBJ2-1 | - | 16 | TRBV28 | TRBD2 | TGTGCCAGCAGTTCCCTCGGACTAGGTGGGTACAATGAGCAGTTCTTC | CASSSLGLGGYNEQFF
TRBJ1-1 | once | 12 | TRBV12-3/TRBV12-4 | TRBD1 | TGTGCCAGCAGGACAGGGTACACTGAAGCTTTCTTT | CASRTGYTEAFF
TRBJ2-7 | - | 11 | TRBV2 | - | TGTGCCAGCAGAGTCGACACTGAGCAGTACTTC | CASRVDTEQYF
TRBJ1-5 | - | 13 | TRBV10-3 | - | TGTGCCATCAGCGTAAGTCTAGATCAGCCCCAGCATTTT | CAISVSLDQPQHF
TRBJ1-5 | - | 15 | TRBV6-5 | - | TGTGCCAGCAGTTACTCTCAGGGGAGCAATCAGCCCCAGCATTTT | CASSYSQGSNQPQHF
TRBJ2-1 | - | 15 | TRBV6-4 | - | TGTGCCAGCAGTGCGGGAACTGGCACCTACAATGAGCAGTTCTTC | CASSAGTGTYNEQFF
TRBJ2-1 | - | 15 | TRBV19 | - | TGTGCCAGTAAGGTTTTAACGGAGGGGGCCAATGAGCAGTTCTTC | CASKVLTEGANEQFF
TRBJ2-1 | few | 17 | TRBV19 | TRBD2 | TGTGCCAGTAGTGACACGCGGGGCGGGAGCTCCTACAATGAGCAGTTCTTC | CASSDTRGGSSYNEQFF
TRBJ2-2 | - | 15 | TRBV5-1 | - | TGCGCCAGCAGCTTGGCCGTGGCGGCGACCGGGGAGCTGTTTTTT | CASSLAVAATGELFF
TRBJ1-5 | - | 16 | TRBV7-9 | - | TGTGCCAGCAGCTTAGTGGGGGGTGGGAGCAATCAGCCCCAGCATTTT | CASSLVGGGSNQPQHF
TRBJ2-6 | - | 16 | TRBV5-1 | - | TGCGCCAGCAGCTTGGGAACTATCTTGGGGGCCAACGTCCTGACTTTC | CASSLGTILGANVLTF
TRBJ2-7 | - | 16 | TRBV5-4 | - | TGTGCCAGCAGCTTTAATGGGGGGACTGTCTTCAACGAGCAGTACTTC | CASSFNGGTVFNEQYF
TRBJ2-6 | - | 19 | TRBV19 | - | TGTGCCAGTAGTATACTGAGGCGGCTGGCCCTCTCTGGGGCCAACGTCCTGACTTTC | CASSILRRLALSGANVLTF
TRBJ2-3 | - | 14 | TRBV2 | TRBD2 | TGTGCCAGCTTCTTAGCGGGCTACACAGATACGCAGTATTTT | CASFLAGYTDTQYF
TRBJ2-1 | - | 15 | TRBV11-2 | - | TGTGCCAGCAGCTTAGGGGGGAGGCGGCACAATGAGCAGTTCTTC | CASSLGGRRHNEQFF
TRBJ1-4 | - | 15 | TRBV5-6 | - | TGTGCCAGCAGCTTGGGCACGGGGTGGAATGAAAAACTGTTTTTT | CASSLGTGWNEKLFF
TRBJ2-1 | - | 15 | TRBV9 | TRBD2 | TGTGCCAGCAGCGGGGGCGGGAGCTCCTACAATGAGCAGTTCTTC | CASSGGGSSYNEQFF
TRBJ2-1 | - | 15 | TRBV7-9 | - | TGTGCCAGCAGCTTAGACCTGACAGTATACAATGAGCAGTTCTTC | CASSLDLTVYNEQFF
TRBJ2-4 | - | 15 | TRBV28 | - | TGTGCCAGCAGTTTATCCGTTATAGCCAAAAACATTCAGTACTTC | CASSLSVIAKNIQYF
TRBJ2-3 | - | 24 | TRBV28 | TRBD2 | TGTGCCAGCAGTTCCAGCACCCGGGACAGGGGCACTAATCCGACTAGCGGGGGGGCTTATACGCAGTATTTT | CASSSSTRDRGTNPTSGGAYTQYF
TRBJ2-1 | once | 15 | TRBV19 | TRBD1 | TGTGCCACTGAAAAGGCCGGGACAGGGTTAAATGAGCAGTTCTTC | CATEKAGTGLNEQFF
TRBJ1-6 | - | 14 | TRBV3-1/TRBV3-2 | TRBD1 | TGTGCCAGCTCCTTGGGACAGGGGGGTTCACCCCTCCACTTT | CASSLGQGGSPLHF
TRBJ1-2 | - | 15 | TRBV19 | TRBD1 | TGTGCCAGTAGTAAGGACAGGGGGGCTTTCTATGGCTACACCTTC | CASSKDRGAFYGYTF
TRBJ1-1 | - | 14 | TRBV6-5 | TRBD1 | TGTGCCAGCAGTCCAAGGACAGGGAACACTGAAGCTTTCTTT | CASSPRTGNTEAFF
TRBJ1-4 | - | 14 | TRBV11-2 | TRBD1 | TGTGCCAGCAGCCAGGGACAGGGTGATGAAAAACTGTTTTTT | CASSQGQGDEKLFF